One TCR beta chain is described in this entry. The data were taken from a study of control samples from healthy donors and cancer patients. Sequencing was performed with immunoSEQ multiplex PCR; in TCRdb, only in-frame clones are kept and a portion is missing. This sample has nearly 200,000 clones, with around 93% found just once. Sequencing was performed on blood. The TCR comes from a man aged 30 to 45 in good health.

The CDR3 loop is CASSNGGGNQPQHF. DNA of the CDR3: TGTGCCAGTAGTAACGGGGGTGGCAATCAGCCCCAGCATTTT. The V gene is TRBV19, the J gene TRBJ1-5, with D perhaps TRBD1 (5 bases). V lost 4 bases and J 2 bases, leaving 9 bases between the germline ends. This CDR3 region has 14 residues. Germline values: CDR1 LNHDA, CDR2 SQIVND (reference sequence).